This T cell receptor (beta chain) originates from a study of T cell repertoires in cytomegalovirus infection. TCRdb fed the reads into MiXCR, producing one record per CDR3 protein. This sample has about 770,000 distinct CDR3 sequences; about 28% occur once, and the top ten carry around 13%. Comments on this clonotype: Its antigen is not known.

The sample consisted of cultured CD8+ T cells from PBMCs, taken from culture after CMV antigen stimulation. The receptor's source is a human donor in good health (CMV status not recorded). Some clones in this sample may be carry-over from other donors' samples.

CDR3 nucleotide sequence: TGCAGTGCTCCTACTCTACTAGCGGGGTTCAATGAGCAGTTCTTC. Residues: CSAPTLLAGFNEQFF. The chain links TRBV20-1 to TRBJ2-1; TRBD2 matches 10 bases. CDR1 is DFQATT, CDR2 SNEGSKA, per germline (reference sequence). This CDR3 region has 15 residues. The J segment lost 6 bases and the V segment lost 5 bases, leaving 10 bases of the junction unmatched.